These 14 T cell receptor beta chains share one sample of origin, sequenced in a study of blood T cell repertoires in COVID-19. Repertoires were generated with immunoSEQ multiplex PCR, while TCRdb's copy carries only in-frame clones and drops some. Among about 75,000 clones listed, approximately 86% were seen once. Sample: peripheral blood. These receptors all come from a woman aged 45 to 65 with acute or convalescent COVID-19.

The chain employs TRBV6-2 or TRBV6-3 and TRBJ1-1, with a possible D match to TRBD1 (5 bases). Trimming took 2 bases from V and 3 from J, leaving 10 bases between them. Germline assignment: CDR1 MNHEY and CDR2 SVGEGT. The length of the CDR3 is 14 residues. CDR3 bases: TGTGCCAGCAGTTACATGGGGGGATACACTGAAGCTTTCTTT. Its translation: CASSYMGGYTEAFF.

The chain uses TRBV14 and TRBJ2-1; 8 bases align to TRBD2. Germline-derived CDR1 and CDR2 are SGHDN and FVKESK. The V and J ends lost 3 bases and 3 bases, in that order; junction bases with no gene match: 4. This CDR3 contains 15 residues. DNA of the CDR3: TGTGCCAGCAGCCATTTAAGCGGGAGCTACAATGAGCAGTTCTTC. It specifies CASSHLSGSYNEQFF. The full variable domain, with the rest looked up from reference TRBV14 and TRBJ2-1, is EAGVTQFPSHSVIEKGQTVTLRCDPISGHDNLYWYRRVMGKEIKFLLHFVKESKQDESGMPNNRFLAERTGGTYSTLKVQPAELEDSGVYFCASSHLSGSYNEQFFGPGTRLTVL.

The chain links TRBV4-1 to TRBJ1-3, with D unresolved. V dropped 1 base and J dropped 0 bases, with 10 bases sitting between them. The CDR3 spans 16 residues. The V gene's germline CDR1 is MGHRA and CDR2 YSYEKL. DNA for the CDR3: TGCGCCAGCAGCCAAGGCGAGGGAGTCTCTGGAAACACCATATATTTT. Translating gives CASSQGEGVSGNTIYF.

The gene calls are TRBV9 and TRBJ1-2; D is undetermined. V lost 3 bases to trimming and J lost 7 bases, with 13 bases between them. Germline CDR1 SGDLS, CDR2 YYNGEE. The CDR3 has 13 amino acids. The DNA for the CDR3 is TGTGCCAGCAGCGCTCCACGTGGTAGTGGCTACACCTTC. It is translated as CASSAPRGSGYTF.

The rearrangement joins TRBV2 to TRBJ1-2; TRBD1 aligns across 12 bases. V was clipped by 6 bases and J by 6 bases; unmatched bases: 2. CDR1 and CDR2 from the germline V gene are SNHLY and FYNNEI. CDR3 size: 13 residues. This CDR3 is CASRGQGADGYTF. The DNA of the CDR3 is TGTGCCAGCAGGGGACAGGGGGCGGATGGCTACACCTTC. Together with reference TRBV2 and TRBJ1-2, the CDR3 gives the full variable domain: EPEVTQTPSHQVTQMGQEVILRCVPISNHLYFYWYRQILGQKVEFLVSFYNNEISEKSEIFDDQFSVERPDGSNFTLKIRSTKLEDSAMYFCASRGQGADGYTFGSGTRLTVV.

As DNA, the CDR3 is TGTGCCAGCAGCTTGGGGACAACGAGCAATCAGCCCCAGCATTTT. Residues: CASSLGTTSNQPQHF. The rearrangement links TRBV5-5 to TRBJ1-5; maybe TRBD1 (5 bases). The CDR3 extends over 15 amino acids. Looked up from germline, CDR1 is SGHKS and CDR2 is YYEKEE (reference sequence). V lost 0 bases to trimming and J lost 1 base, with 8 bases between them.

V usage is TRBV9 and J usage is TRBJ2-7; 8 positions match TRBD2. In germline, CDR1 is SGDLS, CDR2 YYNGEE. The trim removed 3 bases at V and 2 bases at J, leaving 7 bases unmatched. The CDR3 loop spans 15 amino acids. The CDR3 nucleotides are TGTGCCAGCAGCGCGCGCTCGGGAGGGGCCTACGAGCAGTACTTC. This codes for CASSARSGGAYEQYF.

The chain carries TRBV21-1 and TRBJ1-4; TRBD1, the table's D call, lacks a check against the DNA. TRBV21-1 is marked as a pseudogene. This CDR3 is 13 amino acids long. The CDR3 bases are TGTGCCAGCAGCAGGACAGGGGATGAAAAACTGTTTTTT. As protein: CASSRTGDEKLFF.

The chain has TRBV9 and TRBJ2-2; the match to TRBD2 covers 16 bases. This CDR3 has 19 residues. CDR1 is SGDLS, CDR2 YYNGEE, per germline. The V segment lost 4 bases and the J segment 1 base; nucleotides outside the gene matches: 7. CDR3 sequence (DNA): TGTGCCAGCAGCCCCGGGACTAGCGGGAGGGTGGGGAACACCGGGGAGCTGTTTTTT. Amino acid sequence: CASSPGTSGRVGNTGELFF.

This chain links TRBV4-2 with TRBJ2-7; D is perhaps TRBD2 (7 bases). Germline V lookup: CDR1 LGHNA, CDR2 YNFKEQ. V gave up 4 bases and J gave up 0 bases, with 19 bases separating them. This CDR3 has 17 amino acids. The CDR3 DNA is TGTGCCAGCAGCCCGATCGACGGGGGGCCTAGCTCCTACGAGCAGTACTTC. Translation: CASSPIDGGPSSYEQYF.

The genes are TRBV19 and TRBJ2-5, with TRBD1 identical over 8 bases. This CDR3 is 16 amino acids long. Germline V lookup: CDR1 LNHDA, CDR2 SQIVND (reference sequence). V was clipped by 5 bases and J by 2 bases; unmatched bases: 10. The chain's CDR3 is CASSFRTGQTQETQYF. Here the CDR3 DNA reads TGTGCCAGTAGTTTTCGGACAGGGCAAACGCAAGAGACCCAGTACTTC. Filled out from reference TRBV19 and TRBJ2-5, the complete variable domain reads DGGITQSPKYLFRKEGQNVTLSCEQNLNHDAMYWYRQDPGQGLRLIYYSQIVNDFQKGDIAEGYSVSREKKESFPLTVTSAQKNPTAFYLCASSFRTGQTQETQYFGPGTRLLVL.

The genes are TRBV19 and TRBJ1-5, with 8 bases that match TRBD1. The CDR3 sequence is 14 residues long. V trimming: 5 bases; J trimming: 5 bases; junction bases outside the gene matches: 5. CDR1 and CDR2 (germline): LNHDA, SQIVND (reference sequence). The CDR3: CASSLGQEYQPQHF. The CDR3 DNA follows: TGTGCCAGTAGTCTGGGACAGGAGTATCAGCCCCAGCATTTT.

V is TRBV5-4 and J is TRBJ2-2; unclear D gene. The CDR3 contains 14 residues. Germline V gene sequence: CDR1 SGHNT, CDR2 YYREEE (reference sequence). V was shortened by 0 bases and J by 5 bases, with 8 bases between the two germline ends. The CDR3 spells CASSLVGRTGELFF. The CDR3 coding sequence is TGTGCCAGCAGCTTGGTGGGCAGAACCGGGGAGCTGTTTTTT.

The chain couples TRBV12-5 to TRBJ2-1; D is unresolved. From germline, CDR1 is LGHNT and CDR2 FRNRAP. V was shortened by 2 bases and J by 5 bases, with 7 bases between the two germline ends. The CDR3 spans 13 residues. This CDR3 is CASGLSLNNEQFF. CDR3 sequence (DNA): TGTGCTAGTGGTTTGTCCCTAAACAATGAGCAGTTCTTC.